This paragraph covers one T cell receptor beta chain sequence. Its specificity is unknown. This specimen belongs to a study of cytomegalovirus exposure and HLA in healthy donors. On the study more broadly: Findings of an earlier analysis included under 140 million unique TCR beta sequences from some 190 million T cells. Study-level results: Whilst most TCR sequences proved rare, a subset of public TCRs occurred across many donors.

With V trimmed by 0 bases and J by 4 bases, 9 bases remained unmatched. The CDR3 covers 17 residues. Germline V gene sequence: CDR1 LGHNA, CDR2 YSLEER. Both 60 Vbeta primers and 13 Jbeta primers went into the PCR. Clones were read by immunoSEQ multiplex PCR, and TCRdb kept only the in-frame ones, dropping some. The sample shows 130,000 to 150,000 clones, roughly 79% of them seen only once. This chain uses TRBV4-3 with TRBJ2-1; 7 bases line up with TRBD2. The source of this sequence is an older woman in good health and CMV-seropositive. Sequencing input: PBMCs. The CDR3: CASSQDGSGKPYNEQFF. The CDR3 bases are TGCGCCAGCAGCCAAGATGGAAGCGGGAAACCATACAATGAGCAGTTCTTC.